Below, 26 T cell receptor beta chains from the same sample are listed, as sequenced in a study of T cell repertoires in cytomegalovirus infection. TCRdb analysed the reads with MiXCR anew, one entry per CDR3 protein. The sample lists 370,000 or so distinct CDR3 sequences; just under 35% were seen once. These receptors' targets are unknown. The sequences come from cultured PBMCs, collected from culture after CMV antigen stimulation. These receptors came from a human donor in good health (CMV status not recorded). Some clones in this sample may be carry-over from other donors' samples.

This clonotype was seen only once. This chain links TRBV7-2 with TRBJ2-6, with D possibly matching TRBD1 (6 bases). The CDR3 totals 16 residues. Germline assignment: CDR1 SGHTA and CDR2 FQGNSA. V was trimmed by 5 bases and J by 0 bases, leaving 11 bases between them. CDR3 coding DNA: TGTGCCAGCAGCCCACAGGGTTACTCTGGGGCCAACGTCCTGACTTTC. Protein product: CASSPQGYSGANVLTF. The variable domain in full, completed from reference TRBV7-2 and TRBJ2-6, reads GAGVSQSPSNKVTEKGKDVELRCDPISGHTALYWYRQSLGQGLEFLIYFQGNSAPDKSGLPSDRFSAERTGGSVSTLTIQRTQQEDSAVYLCASSPQGYSGANVLTFGAGSRLTVL.

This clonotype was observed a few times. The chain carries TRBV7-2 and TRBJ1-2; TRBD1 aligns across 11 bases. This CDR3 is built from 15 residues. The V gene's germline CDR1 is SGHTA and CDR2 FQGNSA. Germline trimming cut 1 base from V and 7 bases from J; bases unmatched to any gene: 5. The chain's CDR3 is CASSLVGTGGSGYTF. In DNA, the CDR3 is TGTGCCAGCAGCTTAGTTGGGACAGGGGGTAGTGGCTACACCTTC.

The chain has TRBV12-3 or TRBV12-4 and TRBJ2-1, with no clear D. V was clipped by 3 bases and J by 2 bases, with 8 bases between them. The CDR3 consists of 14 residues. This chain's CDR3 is CASSLRSTYNEQFF. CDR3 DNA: TGTGCCAGCAGTTTGCGGAGTACCTACAATGAGCAGTTCTTC.

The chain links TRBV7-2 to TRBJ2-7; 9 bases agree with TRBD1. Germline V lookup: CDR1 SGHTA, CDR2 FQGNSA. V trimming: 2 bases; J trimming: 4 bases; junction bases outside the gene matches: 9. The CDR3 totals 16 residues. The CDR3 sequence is CASSLRLRTGAYEQYF. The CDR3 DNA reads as TGTGCCAGCAGCTTAAGATTGAGGACAGGGGCGTACGAGCAGTACTTC.

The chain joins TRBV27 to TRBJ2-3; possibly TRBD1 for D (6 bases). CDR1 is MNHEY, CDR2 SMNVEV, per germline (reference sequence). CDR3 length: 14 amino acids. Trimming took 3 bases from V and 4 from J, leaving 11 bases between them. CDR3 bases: TGTGCCAGCAGTTTGGCGGCAGGGGCAGATACGCAGTATTTT. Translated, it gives CASSLAAGADTQYF.

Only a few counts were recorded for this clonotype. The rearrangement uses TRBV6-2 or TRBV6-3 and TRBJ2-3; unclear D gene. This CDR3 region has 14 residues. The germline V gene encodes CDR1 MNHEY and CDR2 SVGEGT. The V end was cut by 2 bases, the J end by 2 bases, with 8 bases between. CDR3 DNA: TGTGCCAGCAGTTACACACCAGCCACAGATACGCAGTATTTT. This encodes CASSYTPATDTQYF.

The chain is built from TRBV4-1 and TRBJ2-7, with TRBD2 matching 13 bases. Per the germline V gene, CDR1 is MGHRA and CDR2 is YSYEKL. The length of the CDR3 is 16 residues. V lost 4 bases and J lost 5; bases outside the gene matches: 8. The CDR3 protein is CASSPRTSGGSHEQYF. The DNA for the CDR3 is TGCGCCAGCAGCCCAAGGACTAGCGGGGGTTCTCACGAGCAGTACTTC.

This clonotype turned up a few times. CDR3 protein: CASSMGQGSYEQYF. The CDR3 DNA sequence: TGTGCCAGCAGTATGGGGCAGGGCTCCTACGAGCAGTACTTC. V gene TRBV28 combines with J gene TRBJ2-7; tentative D call: TRBD1 (5 bases). Germline loops: CDR1 MDHEN, CDR2 SYDVKM. The length of the CDR3 is 14 residues. V was clipped by 5 bases and J by 0 bases, with 11 bases between them.

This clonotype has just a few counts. The CDR3: CASSLIHTPLHF. The CDR3 bases are TGTGCCAGCAGCCTCATTCATACACCCCTCCACTTT. The chain joins TRBV7-9 to TRBJ1-6; no clear D. V gave up 5 bases and J gave up 11 bases, with 10 bases separating them. The CDR3 has 12 amino acids. Germline assignment: CDR1 SEHNR and CDR2 FQNEAQ (reference sequence).

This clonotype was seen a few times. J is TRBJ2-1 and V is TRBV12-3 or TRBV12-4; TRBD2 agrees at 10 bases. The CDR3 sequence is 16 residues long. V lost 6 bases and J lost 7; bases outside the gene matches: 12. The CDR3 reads CASSHLAGGSGNEQFF. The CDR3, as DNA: TGTGCCAGCAGCCATTTAGCGGGAGGCAGTGGGAATGAGCAGTTCTTC.

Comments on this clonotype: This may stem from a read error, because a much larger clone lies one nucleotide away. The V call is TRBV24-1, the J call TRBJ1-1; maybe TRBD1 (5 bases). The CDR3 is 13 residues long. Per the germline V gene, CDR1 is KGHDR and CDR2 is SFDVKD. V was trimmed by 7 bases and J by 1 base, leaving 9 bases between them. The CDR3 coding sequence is TGTGCCACCAGCGGGACGGGGAACACTGAAGCTTTCTTT. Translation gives CATSGTGNTEAFF.

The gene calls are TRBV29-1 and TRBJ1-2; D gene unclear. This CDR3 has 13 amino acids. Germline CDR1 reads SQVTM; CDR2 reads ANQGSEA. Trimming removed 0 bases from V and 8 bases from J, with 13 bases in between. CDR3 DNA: TGCAGCGTTGAAGATCGAGGGTACAACGGCTACACCTTC. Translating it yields CSVEDRGYNGYTF. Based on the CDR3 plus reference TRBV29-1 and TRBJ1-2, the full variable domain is SAVISQKPSRDICQRGTSLTIQCQVDSQVTMMFWYRQQPGQSLTLIATANQGSEATYESGFVIDKFPISRPNLTFSTLTVSNMSPEDSSIYLCSVEDRGYNGYTFGSGTRLTVV.

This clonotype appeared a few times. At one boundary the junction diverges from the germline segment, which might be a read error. The CDR3 region has the DNA TGTGCCAGTAGCTTAATACGTTATTCACCCCTCCACTTT. It specifies CASSLIRYSPLHF. This chain links TRBV7-2 with TRBJ1-6, with D unresolved. Germline V CDR1 and CDR2: SGHTA, FQGNSA. The CDR3 spans 13 residues.

The CDR3 is CASSFRGSGTGELFF. CDR3 sequence (DNA): TGTGCCAGCAGCTTTCGGGGGAGTGGCACCGGGGAGCTGTTTTTT. V gene TRBV7-9 combines with J gene TRBJ2-2; D might be TRBD2 (6 bases). The CDR3 is 15 residues long. V dropped 3 bases and J dropped 4 bases, with 12 bases sitting between them. Per germline, CDR1 SEHNR and CDR2 FQNEAQ (reference sequence). The entire variable domain, with the rest obtained from reference TRBV7-9 and TRBJ2-2, is as follows: DTGVSQNPRHKITKRGQNVTFRCDPISEHNRLYWYRQTLGQGPEFLTYFQNEAQLEKSRLLSDRFSAERPKGSFSTLEIQRTEQGDSAMYLCASSFRGSGTGELFFGEGSRLTVL.

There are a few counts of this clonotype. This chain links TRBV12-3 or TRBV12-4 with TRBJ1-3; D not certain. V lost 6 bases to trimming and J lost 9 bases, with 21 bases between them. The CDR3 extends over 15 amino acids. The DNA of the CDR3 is TGTGCCAGCAGCTTCGCCCGCTCGCTTTTAAGCACCATATATTTT. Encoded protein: CASSFARSLLSTIYF.

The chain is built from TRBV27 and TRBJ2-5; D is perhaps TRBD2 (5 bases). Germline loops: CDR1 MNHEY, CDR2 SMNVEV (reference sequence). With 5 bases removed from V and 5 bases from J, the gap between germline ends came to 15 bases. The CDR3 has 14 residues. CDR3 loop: CASSPGLFGETQYF. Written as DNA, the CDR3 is TGTGCCAGCAGTCCAGGACTGTTCGGGGAGACCCAGTACTTC.

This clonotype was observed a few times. CDR3 sequence reads: CASSLLGGDGQETQYF. The DNA of the CDR3 is TGTGCCAGCAGCTTATTAGGGGGAGACGGCCAAGAGACCCAGTACTTC. J is TRBJ2-5 and V is TRBV7-2; D possibly corresponds to TRBD1 (6 bases). V gave up 2 bases and J gave up 1 base, with 14 bases separating them. Germline CDR1 reads SGHTA; CDR2 reads FQGNSA. CDR3 length: 16 amino acids.

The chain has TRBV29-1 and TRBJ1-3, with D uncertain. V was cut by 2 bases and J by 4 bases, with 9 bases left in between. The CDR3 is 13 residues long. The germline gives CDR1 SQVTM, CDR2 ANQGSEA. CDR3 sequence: CSVEPTSGNTIYF. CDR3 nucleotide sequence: TGCAGCGTTGAACCCACCTCAGGAAACACCATATATTTT.

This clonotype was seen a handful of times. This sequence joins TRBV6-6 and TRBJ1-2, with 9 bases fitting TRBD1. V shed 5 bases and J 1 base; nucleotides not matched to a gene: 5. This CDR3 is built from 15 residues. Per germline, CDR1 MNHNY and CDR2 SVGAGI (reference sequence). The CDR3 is CASSLGQGLNYGYTF. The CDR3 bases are TGTGCCAGCAGTCTCGGACAGGGGCTTAACTATGGCTACACCTTC.

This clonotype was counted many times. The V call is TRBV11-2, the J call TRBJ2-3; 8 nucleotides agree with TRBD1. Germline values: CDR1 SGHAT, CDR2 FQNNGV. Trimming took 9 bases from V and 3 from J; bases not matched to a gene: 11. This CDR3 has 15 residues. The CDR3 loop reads CASSTDRGRTDTQYF. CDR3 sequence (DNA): TGTGCCAGTTCCACAGACAGGGGTAGGACAGATACGCAGTATTTT.

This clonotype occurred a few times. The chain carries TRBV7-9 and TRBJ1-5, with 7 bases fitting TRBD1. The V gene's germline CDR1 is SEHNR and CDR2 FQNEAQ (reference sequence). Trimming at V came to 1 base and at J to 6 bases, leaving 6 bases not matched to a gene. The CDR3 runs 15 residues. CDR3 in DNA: TGTGCCAGCAGCTTAGGCAGGGGGTATGGTCAGCCCCAGCATTTT. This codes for CASSLGRGYGQPQHF.

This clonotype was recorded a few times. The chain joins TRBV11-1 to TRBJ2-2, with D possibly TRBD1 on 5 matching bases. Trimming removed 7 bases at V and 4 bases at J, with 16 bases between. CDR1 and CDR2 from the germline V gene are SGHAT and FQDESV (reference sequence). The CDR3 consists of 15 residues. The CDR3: CASTLRQTSTGELFF. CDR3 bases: TGTGCCAGCACCCTACGACAGACCTCCACCGGGGAGCTGTTTTTT.

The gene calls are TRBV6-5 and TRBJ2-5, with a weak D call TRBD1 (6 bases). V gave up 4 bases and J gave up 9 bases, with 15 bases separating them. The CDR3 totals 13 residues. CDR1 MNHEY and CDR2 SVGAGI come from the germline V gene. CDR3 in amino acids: CASSSDSARSQYF. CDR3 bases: TGTGCCAGCAGTTCGGACAGCGCCCGGTCCCAGTACTTC.

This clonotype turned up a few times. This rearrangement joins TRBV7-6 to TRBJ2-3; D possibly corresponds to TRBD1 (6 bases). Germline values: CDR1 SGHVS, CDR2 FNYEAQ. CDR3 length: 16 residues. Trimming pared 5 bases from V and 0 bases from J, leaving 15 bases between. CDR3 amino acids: CASSIFKDRSTDTQYF. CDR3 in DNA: TGTGCCAGCAGCATATTCAAGGACAGAAGCACAGATACGCAGTATTTT.

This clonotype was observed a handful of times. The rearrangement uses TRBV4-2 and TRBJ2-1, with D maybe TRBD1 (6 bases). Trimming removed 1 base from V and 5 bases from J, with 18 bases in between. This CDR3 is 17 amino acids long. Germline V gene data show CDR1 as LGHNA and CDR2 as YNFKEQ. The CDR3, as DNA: TGTGCCAGCAGCCAAGCGGTATCGACAGGAGGCGACAATGAGCAGTTCTTC. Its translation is CASSQAVSTGGDNEQFF.

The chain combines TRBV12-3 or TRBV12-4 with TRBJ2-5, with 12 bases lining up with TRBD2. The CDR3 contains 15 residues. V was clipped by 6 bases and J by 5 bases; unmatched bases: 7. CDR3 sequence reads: CASSRTSGNVETQYF. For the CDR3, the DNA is TGTGCCAGCAGCAGGACTAGCGGGAATGTGGAGACCCAGTACTTC.